Presented here are 14 T cell receptor beta chains from one specimen sequenced in a study of Graves' ophthalmopathy and Graves' hyperthyroidism. RNA transcripts were the template, and TCR beta CDR3 regions were amplified from them. The first-round RT-PCR employed HTBI primers together with the Qiagen OneStep RT-PCR kit. A multiplex PCR was then performed as the second round. TCRdb re-derived calls from the multiplex PCR reads in MiXCR, one entry per CDR3 protein. The table shows approximately 1.2 million distinct CDR3 sequences, with less than 45% occurring only once. The material sequenced was peripheral blood or thyroid tissue (not recorded which). The receptors shown here come from an adult man with Graves' hyperthyroidism.

The genes are TRBV5-8 and TRBJ2-7; D possibly corresponds to TRBD1 (6 bases). Per germline, CDR1 SGHTS and CDR2 YDEGEE. Trimming left V 3 bases short and J 3 bases short, with 10 bases between. The CDR3 length is 13 residues. CDR3 amino acids: CASSYRTVYEQYF. The CDR3 region has the DNA TGTGCCAGCAGCTACAGGACAGTCTACGAGCAGTACTTC.

A note on this clonotype: The germline gene is not matched at one end of the junction; a read error may be the cause. The chain carries TRBV10-3 and TRBJ1-3, with D uncertain. Per the germline V gene, CDR1 is ENHRY and CDR2 is SYGVKD. The CDR3 is made up of 17 amino acids. CDR3 in amino acids: CASSYSVARGAGNTIYF. The CDR3 nucleotides read TGTGCCAGCAGTTACAGTGTAGCTCGGGGAGCTGGAAACACCATATATTTT.

The genes are TRBV5-1 and TRBJ1-4, with 9 bases that match TRBD1. V shed 0 bases and J 10 bases; nucleotides not matched to a gene: 10. CDR3 size: 16 residues. Looked up from germline, CDR1 is SGHRS and CDR2 is YFSETQ. CDR3: CASSLAWGTGNRKLFF. The CDR3 DNA reads as TGCGCCAGCAGCTTGGCCTGGGGGACAGGGAATCGAAAACTGTTTTTT.

The chain carries TRBV18 and TRBJ1-5; no clear D gene. The CDR3 covers 15 residues. Germline CDR1 KGHSH, CDR2 LQKENI. Trimming removed 5 bases at V and 3 bases at J, with 14 bases between. CDR3 nucleotide sequence: TGTGCCAGCTCAGTCGGACCGACCCTCAATCAGCCCCAGCATTTT. Encoded protein: CASSVGPTLNQPQHF.

This clonotype was detected a few times. J is TRBJ1-2 and V is TRBV12-3 or TRBV12-4; TRBD1 might be the D (6 bases). The CDR3 length is 12 residues. Trimming shortened V by 11 bases and J by 3 bases, and 13 bases separated the two germline ends. For the CDR3, the DNA is TGTGCCTCCAGGGGTGATGACTATGGCTACACCTTC. Its translation: CASRGDDYGYTF.

The V call is TRBV25-1, the J call TRBJ2-2; TRBD2 matches at 8 bases. V shed 3 bases, J shed 2 bases, and the junction held 5 bases outside the gene matches. CDR1 MGHDK and CDR2 SYGVNS come from the germline V gene. The CDR3 contains 16 residues. The CDR3 DNA reads TGTGCCAGCAGTGAGCGTGCGGGAGGAAACACCGGGGAGCTGTTTTTT. Translated: CASSERAGGNTGELFF.

This clonotype was recorded a few times. The chain links TRBV7-2 to TRBJ2-7, with 7 bases that match TRBD2. The junction had 8 bases not matched to a gene; V was cut back by 3 bases and J by 0 bases. Germline CDR1 reads SGHTA; CDR2 reads FQGNSA. The CDR3 has 16 residues. This chain's CDR3 is CASSFDPAGVSYEQYF. The CDR3 DNA is TGTGCCAGCAGCTTCGATCCTGCGGGAGTCTCCTACGAGCAGTACTTC. Full variable domain (outside the CDR3, taken from reference TRBV7-2 and TRBJ2-7): GAGVSQSPSNKVTEKGKDVELRCDPISGHTALYWYRQSLGQGLEFLIYFQGNSAPDKSGLPSDRFSAERTGGSVSTLTIQRTQQEDSAVYLCASSFDPAGVSYEQYFGPGTRLTVT.

This clonotype appeared a few times. The chain has TRBV19 and TRBJ2-7, with 10 bases fitting TRBD2. This CDR3 has 15 residues. CDR1 and CDR2 (germline): LNHDA, SQIVND (reference sequence). Unmatched junction bases numbered 6, after V lost 6 bases and J lost 1 base. The chain's CDR3 is CASSPPSGSSYEQYF. CDR3 bases: TGTGCCAGTAGCCCCCCTAGCGGGAGTTCCTACGAGCAGTACTTC.

Comment on this clonotype: Possible read error: a much larger clone is one base away. The chain uses TRBV19 and TRBJ2-2; 7 positions match TRBD1. The CDR3 spans 15 residues. After removal of 10 bases from V and 1 base from J, the junction contained 9 bases not matched to a gene. CDR1 and CDR2 (germline): LNHDA, SQIVND (reference sequence). The CDR3 here is CANVRRTGNTGELFF. CDR3 in DNA: TGTGCCAATGTACGTCGGACAGGGAACACCGGGGAGCTGTTTTTT.

Many counts were recorded for this clonotype. The CDR3 nucleotides read TGTGCCAGCAGCTTGGGCGGTGTGGGCACTGAAGCTTTCTTT. Encoded protein: CASSLGGVGTEAFF. This chain uses TRBV5-4 with TRBJ1-1, with D uncertain. Trimming stripped 0 bases from V and 4 bases from J, with 10 bases between. This CDR3 has 14 residues. Per the germline V gene, CDR1 is SGHNT and CDR2 is YYREEE (reference sequence).

The genes are TRBV7-6 and TRBJ1-4, with D hard to call. V dropped 1 base and J dropped 6 bases, with 6 bases sitting between them. The CDR3 is 13 residues long. Germline V CDR1 and CDR2: SGHVS, FNYEAQ. CDR3 in amino acids: CASSLEGDEKLFF. CDR3 nucleotide sequence: TGTGCCAGCAGCTTAGAGGGCGATGAAAAACTGTTTTTT.

V and J are TRBV12-3 or TRBV12-4 and TRBJ1-1; D unresolved. Trimming removed 11 bases at V and 5 bases at J, with 18 bases between. The CDR3 spans 13 residues. In DNA, the CDR3 is TGTGCCGGCCAGAAGGAGGTTCTTACTGAAGCTTTCTTT. This translates into CAGQKEVLTEAFF.

As concerns this clonotype: A read error may produce the germline difference seen at one junction end. The rearrangement uses TRBV24-1 and TRBJ2-6, with 7 bases matching TRBD2. The CDR3 totals 8 residues. Looked up from germline, CDR1 is KGHDR and CDR2 is SFDVKD. DNA of the CDR3: TGTGCCACCAGAGGACTAGCTTTC. Its translation: CATRGLAF.

The chain couples TRBV5-4 to TRBJ2-2; TRBD2 agrees at 11 bases. The V segment lost 4 bases and the J segment 1 base; nucleotides outside the gene matches: 6. This CDR3 is built from 17 residues. Germline CDR1 and CDR2: SGHNT and YYREEE (reference sequence). This chain's CDR3 is CASSRLGLAVNTGELFF. As DNA, the CDR3 is TGTGCCAGCAGCCGACTGGGACTAGCGGTGAACACCGGGGAGCTGTTTTTT.